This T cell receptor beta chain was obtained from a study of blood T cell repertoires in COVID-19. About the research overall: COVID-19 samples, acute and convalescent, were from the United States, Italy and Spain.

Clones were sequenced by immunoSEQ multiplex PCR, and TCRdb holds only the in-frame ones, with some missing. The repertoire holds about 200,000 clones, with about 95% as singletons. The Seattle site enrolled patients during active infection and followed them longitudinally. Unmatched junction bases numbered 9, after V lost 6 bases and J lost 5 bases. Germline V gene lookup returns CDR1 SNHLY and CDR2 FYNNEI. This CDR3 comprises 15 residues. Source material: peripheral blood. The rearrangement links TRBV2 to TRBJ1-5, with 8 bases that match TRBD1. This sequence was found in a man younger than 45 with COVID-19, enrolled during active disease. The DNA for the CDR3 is TGTGCCAGCAGCGGGGAAACAGGGGGAGATCAGCCCCAGCATTTT. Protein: CASSGETGGDQPQHF.